This TCR beta chain was captured by sequencing in a study of shared clonotypes between healthy human individuals. Study observations and caveats: Clonotype sharing among the donors was expected to vary with sequencing depth.

A deep-level run was used for the assay. Original data processing: From ImmunoSEQ came sequences covering only the junction and carrying no quality scores, so filtering differed. The method was immunoSEQ multiplex PCR; TCRdb's version includes in-frame clones alone and lacks a portion of them. V and J calls and clone size follow that table, whereas D and trimming were derived from the DNA. The table records about 1 million clones, 60% to 80% of them present only once. Germline CDR1 reads SGHRS; CDR2 reads YFSETQ. With 2 bases removed from V and 3 bases from J, the gap between germline ends came to 8 bases. CDR3 length: 13 residues. Points on this clone: Antigen: not known. Within the sample, other DNA sequences also encode this same CDR3.

The sequence derives from a man younger than 30 in good health. The sample was memory CD4+ T cells sorted from blood. Specified subset: CD45RA-negative fraction. The rearrangement joins TRBV5-1 to TRBJ1-1; the D is unclear. Here the CDR3 reads CASSFTGDTEAFF. The CDR3, as DNA: TGCGCCAGCAGCTTCACCGGGGACACTGAAGCTTTCTTT.